These 20 T cell receptor beta chains came from one sample sequenced in a study of blood T cell repertoires in COVID-19. Produced via immunoSEQ multiplex PCR; TCRdb's table is partial and in-frame only. The sample has some 140,000 clones; about 86% are singletons. Specimen: peripheral blood. Receptor source: a woman in her 50s who had recovered from COVID-19.

The chain joins TRBV27 to TRBJ2-6; D is perhaps TRBD2 (5 bases). CDR1 is MNHEY, CDR2 SMNVEV, per germline (reference sequence). Trimming cost V 5 bases and J 0 bases, with 14 bases left between them. This CDR3 region has 17 residues. The CDR3 region has the DNA TGTGCCAGCAGTCGGACTCCTCAAAGCTCTGGGGCCAACGTCCTGACTTTC. This gives the protein CASSRTPQSSGANVLTF.

The rearrangement links TRBV5-1 to TRBJ2-4; D not resolved. The CDR3 loop spans 15 amino acids. Germline CDR1 reads SGHRS; CDR2 reads YFSETQ. V was clipped by 0 bases and J by 0 bases, with 7 bases between them. CDR3 in DNA: TGCGCCAGCAGCTTGGGGGCAGAAGCCAAAAACATTCAGTACTTC. It is translated as CASSLGAEAKNIQYF.

This chain joins TRBV5-1 and TRBJ2-1; the D gene is possibly TRBD1 (6 bases). Germline V gene lookup returns CDR1 SGHRS and CDR2 YFSETQ. This CDR3 region has 14 residues. V shed 4 bases and J shed 4 bases, with 12 bases lying between them. DNA of the CDR3: TGCGCCAGCAGCCAAGGACAGTCATACAATGAGCAGTTCTTC. It yields the protein CASSQGQSYNEQFF.

This clone appeared a single time. The rearrangement links TRBV5-8 to TRBJ2-5, with D tentatively TRBD1 (5 bases). V lost 4 bases and J 5 bases, leaving 18 bases between the germline ends. Germline V gene data show CDR1 as SGHTS and CDR2 as YDEGEE. The CDR3 loop spans 15 amino acids. The CDR3 DNA sequence: TGTGCCAGCAGCCCGACACTCCAGGGTACGGAGACCCAGTACTTC. Amino acid sequence: CASSPTLQGTETQYF.

The rearrangement links TRBV11-1 to TRBJ1-2, with TRBD1 as a possible D gene (6 bases). Trimming took off 3 bases at V and 2 bases at J, with 10 bases between the two ends. Per the germline V gene, CDR1 is SGHAT and CDR2 is FQDESV (reference sequence). The CDR3 sequence is 14 residues long. CDR3 amino acids: CASSLTGLNYGYTF. The CDR3 region has the DNA TGTGCCAGCAGCTTGACAGGTTTGAACTATGGCTACACCTTC.

V usage is TRBV4-1 and J usage is TRBJ2-3, with a possible D match to TRBD1 (5 bases). With 4 bases removed from V and 2 bases from J, the gap between germline ends came to 16 bases. The CDR3 loop spans 16 amino acids. Germline loops: CDR1 MGHRA, CDR2 YSYEKL. Here the CDR3 reads CASSRPTKGPTDTQYF. The CDR3 DNA reads as TGCGCCAGCAGCCGCCCCACGAAGGGGCCCACAGATACGCAGTATTTT.

This clone has ten or more counts. The chain uses TRBV3-1 (or the pseudogene TRBV3-2) and TRBJ1-1, with D uncertain. Deletions cut 1 base from V and 2 bases from J, with 11 bases between. The CDR3 sequence is 15 residues long. The germline gives CDR1 LGHDT, CDR2 YNNKEL (reference sequence). This CDR3 is CASSQGRSLNTEAFF. The CDR3 DNA reads as TGTGCCAGCAGCCAAGGAAGGTCACTAAACACTGAAGCTTTCTTT.

The CDR3 is CASSPAQGSSYEQYF. CDR3 nucleotides: TGTGCCAGCTCACCAGCCCAGGGGAGCTCCTACGAGCAGTACTTC. V usage is TRBV18 and J usage is TRBJ2-7; possible D gene TRBD1, 6 bases. V lost 2 bases, J lost 0 bases, and 11 bases lay in between. The CDR3 is made up of 15 amino acids. CDR1 and CDR2 from the germline V gene are KGHSH and LQKENI. The entire variable domain, with the rest obtained from reference TRBV18 and TRBJ2-7, is as follows: NAGVMQNPRHLVRRRGQEARLRCSPMKGHSHVYWYRQLPEEGLKFMVYLQKENIIDESGMPKERFSAEFPKEGPSILRIQQVVRGDSAAYFCASSPAQGSSYEQYFGPGTRLTVT.

The chain is built from TRBV30 and TRBJ2-2, with 8 bases that match TRBD1. Losses at the gene ends were 7 bases for V and 6 bases for J; bases not matched to a gene: 4. This CDR3 has 12 amino acids. Germline values: CDR1 GTSNPN, CDR2 SVGIG (reference sequence). Written as DNA, the CDR3 is TGTGCCTACATGACAGGGGCCGGGGAGCTGTTTTTT. Residues: CAYMTGAGELFF.

This chain joins TRBV6-5 and TRBJ2-7; 9 nucleotides align to TRBD1. V lost 1 base and J lost 4; bases outside the gene matches: 5. This CDR3 contains 15 residues. Germline V gene lookup returns CDR1 MNHEY and CDR2 SVGAGI. CDR3 in amino acids: CASSYFGTGRYEQYF. The CDR3 DNA is TGTGCCAGCAGTTACTTTGGGACAGGGAGGTACGAGCAGTACTTC.

The rearrangement links TRBV6-6 to TRBJ2-2, with D possibly matching TRBD2 (5 bases). Looked up from germline, CDR1 is MNHNY and CDR2 is SVGAGI (reference sequence). The CDR3 is 14 amino acids. With 4 bases removed from V and 6 bases from J, the gap between germline ends came to 12 bases. CDR3 amino acids: CASSFGVRAGELFF. CDR3 bases: TGTGCCAGCAGTTTCGGGGTTAGAGCCGGGGAGCTGTTTTTT.

This chain joins TRBV9 and TRBJ2-4; 10 positions match TRBD1. Germline V gives CDR1 SGDLS, CDR2 YYNGEE. V lost 3 bases, J lost 6 bases, and 9 bases stayed unmatched. This CDR3 spans 16 amino acids. CDR3: CASSADRGLGPNIQYF. CDR3 DNA sequence: TGTGCCAGCAGCGCGGACAGGGGGTTGGGACCAAACATTCAGTACTTC.

V usage is TRBV7-3 and J usage is TRBJ2-7; D is unresolved. The CDR3 totals 13 residues. Trimming stripped 5 bases from V and 4 bases from J, with 12 bases between. Per germline, CDR1 SGHTA and CDR2 FQGTGA. The CDR3 loop reads CASSPRPAYEQYF. As DNA, the CDR3 is TGTGCCAGCAGCCCCAGGCCTGCTTACGAGCAGTACTTC.

V usage is TRBV7-3 and J usage is TRBJ2-3; 7 bases map to TRBD2. The junction had 11 bases not matched to a gene; V was cut back by 2 bases and J by 6 bases. The germline V gene has CDR1 SGHTA and CDR2 FQGTGA. There are 16 residues in the CDR3. DNA of the CDR3: TGTGCCAGCAGCTTAGTCGGGGGAGGGCCAAAGGATACGCAGTATTTT. Its translation: CASSLVGGGPKDTQYF.

The chain uses TRBV2 and TRBJ2-3, with 8 bases lining up with TRBD1. V was clipped by 6 bases and J by 14 bases; unmatched bases: 13. Germline V gene data show CDR1 as SNHLY and CDR2 as FYNNEI. The CDR3 contains 13 residues. CDR3 residues: CASSGMDRVDLYF. The CDR3 nucleotides are TGTGCCAGCAGCGGGATGGACAGGGTCGATTTGTATTTT. The whole variable domain, filled in from reference TRBV2 and TRBJ2-3, reads EPEVTQTPSHQVTQMGQEVILRCVPISNHLYFYWYRQILGQKVEFLVSFYNNEISEKSEIFDDQFSVERPDGSNFTLKIRSTKLEDSAMYFCASSGMDRVDLYFGPGTRLTVL.

J is TRBJ1-1 and V is TRBV19; tentatively, D is TRBD1 (6 bases). V was clipped by 6 bases and J by 8 bases, with 22 bases between them. The CDR3 covers 15 residues. Germline V gene sequence: CDR1 LNHDA, CDR2 SQIVND (reference sequence). CDR3 protein: CASRPLYSGTPEAFF. CDR3 nucleotides: TGTGCCAGTAGACCTCTCTACTCTGGGACACCAGAAGCTTTCTTT.

The chain couples TRBV7-2 to TRBJ2-5; D may be TRBD1 (6 bases). The CDR3 is made up of 14 amino acids. Trimming left V 1 base short and J 5 bases short, with 11 bases between. In germline, CDR1 is SGHTA, CDR2 FQGNSA. In DNA form, the CDR3 reads TGTGCCAGCAGCTTAGAGCACAGGGCGGAGACCCAGTACTTC. Protein product: CASSLEHRAETQYF.

This clone was picked up one time. The chain uses TRBV5-4 and TRBJ2-7; D remains ambiguous. V was cut by 4 bases and J by 6 bases, with 14 bases left in between. The CDR3 is made up of 13 amino acids. Looked up from germline, CDR1 is SGHNT and CDR2 is YYREEE (reference sequence). CDR3 loop: CASSNTLDREQYF. The CDR3 nucleotides are TGTGCCAGCAGCAATACTCTAGACCGCGAGCAGTACTTC.

This chain joins TRBV30 and TRBJ2-7; 7 positions match TRBD1. The CDR3 sequence is 13 residues long. V lost 0 bases to trimming and J lost 5 bases; unmatched junction nucleotides: 4. Germline V gene data show CDR1 as GTSNPN and CDR2 as SVGIG (reference sequence). The CDR3 region is CAWSVLGGNEQYF. CDR3 nucleotides: TGTGCCTGGAGTGTATTAGGGGGCAACGAGCAGTACTTC.

The chain recombines TRBV12-3 or TRBV12-4 with TRBJ1-2; D might be TRBD1 (6 bases). The CDR3 runs to 13 residues. Trimming removed 5 bases from V and 7 bases from J, with 14 bases in between. CDR3 nucleotide sequence: TGTGCCAGCAGTGGGACGGGGGGCACTGGCTACACCTTC. Translating gives CASSGTGGTGYTF.